This entry concerns a single TCR beta chain. At one boundary the junction diverges from the germline segment, which might be a read error. As originally analysed: Quantification of nucleated cells was approximated via reference gene primer amplification. Clones were read by immunoSEQ multiplex PCR, and TCRdb kept only the in-frame ones, dropping some. The V and J calls and clone size come from that table; D and trimming were worked out from the DNA. Found here are around 250,000 clones, about 91% of them singletons; the top ten hold approximately 4.6%. The sample is drawn from a study of blood T cell repertoires in COVID-19. About the study: Whether acute or convalescent, the COVID-19 samples came from the United States, Italy and Spain. Sample material is recorded as cDNA or gDNA derived from T cells, B-cell-depleted T cells, or PBMCs.

This CDR3 spans 15 amino acids. Germline CDR1 is SGHDT and CDR2 is YYEEEE. This chain connects TRBV5-6 to TRBJ1-3; weak D call: TRBD1 (5 bases). The sequencing sample was made of peripheral blood. The clonotype was recovered from a woman between 40 and 50 years old who had recovered from COVID-19. The CDR3, as DNA: TGCGCCAGCAGCTTGAACAGGATCTCTGGAAACACCATATATTTT. The encoded protein is CASSLNRISGNTIYF.